This T cell receptor (beta chain) was captured in a study of cytomegalovirus exposure and HLA in healthy donors. Turning to the study itself: A subsequent analysis stated that the roughly 130 validation repertoires were run on the same platform as the roughly 670 first-cohort repertoires.

Donors came from a validation cohort of 90 to 150 subjects, distinct from the first 666-subject cohort. Between the trimmed V and J ends, which lost 6 bases and 2 bases, there was a span of 16 bases. The CDR3 loop spans 15 amino acids. The germline V gene encodes CDR1 SQVTM and CDR2 ANQGSEA. A remark on this clone: No antigen is known for it.

Overall study results and limits: According to the study, approximately 150 TCR beta chains were cytomegalovirus-associated.

Method: immunoSEQ multiplex PCR; TCRdb's copy keeps in-frame clones and lacks some. The table shows 150,000 to 200,000 clones, with about 85% occurring only once. This sequence was found in a man aged 18-30 years in good health and CMV-seropositive. The sequencing sample was made of PBMCs. This chain joins TRBV29-1 and TRBJ2-2, with a possible D match to TRBD2 (5 bases). DNA for the CDR3: TGCAGCGTCCAAACGGGGAGTTTTAACACCGGGGAGCTGTTTTTT. Its translation is CSVQTGSFNTGELFF.